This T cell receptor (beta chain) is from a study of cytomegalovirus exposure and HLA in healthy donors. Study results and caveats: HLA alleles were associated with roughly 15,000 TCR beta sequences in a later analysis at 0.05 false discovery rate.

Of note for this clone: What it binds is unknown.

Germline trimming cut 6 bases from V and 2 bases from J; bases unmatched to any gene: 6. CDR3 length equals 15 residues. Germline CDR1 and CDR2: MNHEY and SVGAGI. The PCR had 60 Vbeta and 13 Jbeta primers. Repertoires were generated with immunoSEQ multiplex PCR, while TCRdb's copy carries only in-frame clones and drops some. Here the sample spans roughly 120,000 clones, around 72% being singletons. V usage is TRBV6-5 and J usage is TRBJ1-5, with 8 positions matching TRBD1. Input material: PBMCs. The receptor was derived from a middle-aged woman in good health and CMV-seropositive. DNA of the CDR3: TGTGCCAGCAGCCAGACAGGGGCGCGCAATCAGCCCCAGCATTTT. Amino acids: CASSQTGARNQPQHF.